This record concerns one TCR beta chain sequence. Antigen: not known. The data are from a study of T cell responses to AZD1222 COVID-19 vaccine. The study, taken as a whole, reports: Samples come after the peak T cell response, not at day 14. Following two doses of AZD1222, Spike-specific TCR breadth and depth rose.

This table comes from immunoSEQ multiplex PCR, and its TCRdb copy is limited to in-frame clones, with some not included. The data contain approximately 150,000 clones, about 90% of them singletons. Trimming cost V 6 bases and J 2 bases; bases outside gene matches: 3. Germline V CDR1 and CDR2: MNHEY, SMNVEV (reference sequence). The CDR3 consists of 15 residues. This receptor was obtained from an adult in good health. This specimen consisted of peripheral blood, obtained on day 0 of AZD1222 vaccination. This sequence joins TRBV27 and TRBJ2-6; 8 positions agree with TRBD1. The CDR3 nucleotides are TGTGCCAGCAGCCAACAGGGGGCTGGGGCCAACGTCCTGACTTTC. Amino acid sequence: CASSQQGAGANVLTF.